One sample yielded the 9 T cell receptor beta chains listed below, sequenced in a study of human T cells and chemical hapten exposure. TCRdb ran MiXCR on the RACE reads and lists one entry per CDR3 protein. The sample has fewer than 50,000 distinct CDR3 sequences, 3% to 4% seen once. Time point here: patch test 1, 2 weeks after DPC sensitization. Documented treatment: therapeutic diphenylcyclopropenone sensitization with weekly scalp DPC. Extraction yielded total RNA from whole blood (unfractionated). Sequences were derived from whole blood, sampled in connection with sensitization to the hapten diphenylcyclopropenone (DPC). The receptors were gathered from a middle-aged man with alopecia areata. Some clones in this sample may be carry-over from other donors' samples.

Only a few counts were recorded for this clonotype. The V call is TRBV7-8, the J call TRBJ2-1; weak D call: TRBD1 (5 bases). V lost 1 base to trimming and J lost 10 bases, with 11 bases between them. Germline CDR1 and CDR2: SGHVS and FQNEAQ. The CDR3 totals 13 residues. CDR3 bases: TGTGCCAGCAGCTTAGACAGGCTGGGGGAGCAGTTCTTC. The encoded protein is CASSLDRLGEQFF.

This clonotype was detected many times. The rearrangement joins TRBV6-1 to TRBJ1-5, with 9 nucleotides matching TRBD1. J gave up 4 bases and V 6 bases, and 7 bases lay outside the gene matches. The CDR3 contains 15 residues. The germline V gene has CDR1 MNHNS and CDR2 SASEGT. CDR3 DNA: TGTGCCAGCAGGGGGTCGACAGGGGGAAATCAGCCCCAGCATTTT. Translation: CASRGSTGGNQPQHF.

On this clonotype: A read error may be the cause here, since a much bigger clone is one base away. The CDR3 loop reads CASSLHPGLSNQPRHF. The CDR3 DNA is TGTGCCAGCAGCTTACATCCAGGGCTAAGCAATCAGCCCCGGCATTTT. This rearrangement joins TRBV7-2 to TRBJ1-5; possibly TRBD1 for D (5 bases). Germline V gene lookup returns CDR1 SGHTA and CDR2 FQGNSA. The CDR3 is 16 amino acids.

There are many counts of this clonotype. The chain links TRBV11-2 to TRBJ2-1; a possible D gene is TRBD2 (5 bases). Trimming shortened V by 2 bases and J by 4 bases, and 12 bases separated the two germline ends. CDR3 size: 15 residues. In germline, CDR1 is SGHAT, CDR2 FQNNGV. For the CDR3, the DNA is TGTGCCAGCAGCTTACTCCGTAGCGAGTACAATGAGCAGTTCTTC. It encodes CASSLLRSEYNEQFF.

In its sample, this clonotype was seen many times. As DNA, the CDR3 is TGTGCCAGCAGTTTAAGGTTTTATAGCAATCAGCCCCAGCATTTT. It is translated as CASSLRFYSNQPQHF. This sequence joins TRBV27 and TRBJ1-5; D is unclear. The germline gives CDR1 MNHEY, CDR2 SMNVEV (reference sequence). The CDR3 has 15 amino acids. V lost 2 bases to trimming and J lost 0 bases, with 8 bases between them.

This clonotype was recorded many times. The V gene is TRBV18, the J gene TRBJ2-2, with 14 nucleotides matching TRBD2. The germline V gene encodes CDR1 KGHSH and CDR2 LQKENI. The CDR3 contains 17 residues. The ends lost 0 bases at V and 7 bases at J; junction bases unmatched: 4. The CDR3 loop is CASSPPGLAGADGELFF. For the CDR3, the DNA is TGTGCCAGCTCACCACCGGGACTAGCGGGAGCGGACGGGGAGCTGTTTTTT. Filled out from reference TRBV18 and TRBJ2-2, the complete variable domain reads NAGVMQNPRHLVRRRGQEARLRCSPMKGHSHVYWYRQLPEEGLKFMVYLQKENIIDESGMPKERFSAEFPKEGPSILRIQQVVRGDSAAYFCASSPPGLAGADGELFFGEGSRLTVL.

This clonotype was seen repeatedly, ten times or more. This chain connects TRBV15 to TRBJ2-5; 7 bases map to TRBD1. V shed 6 bases, J shed 5 bases, and the junction held 6 bases outside the gene matches. CDR1 and CDR2 (germline): LNHNV, YYDKDF (reference sequence). This CDR3 comprises 13 residues. CDR3 sequence: CATRRTGEETQYF. DNA of the CDR3: TGTGCCACCAGACGAACAGGGGAGGAGACCCAGTACTTC.

This clonotype was seen repeatedly, ten times or more. The chain joins TRBV28 to TRBJ2-7, with D possibly TRBD2 on 6 matching bases. The germline CDR1 and CDR2 sequences are MDHEN and SYDVKM. Trimming removed 8 bases from V and 5 bases from J, with 16 bases in between. The CDR3 spans 13 residues. CDR3 in amino acids: CASSSGVLHEQYF. The CDR3 region has the DNA TGTGCCAGCTCCTCGGGGGTACTACACGAGCAGTACTTC.

This clonotype was recorded at least ten times. This chain links TRBV4-3 with TRBJ2-1; the match to TRBD2 covers 7 bases. This CDR3 comprises 15 residues. J was trimmed by 10 bases and V by 0 bases; bases with no gene match: 9. Germline V lookup: CDR1 LGHNA, CDR2 YSLEER. In DNA, the CDR3 is TGCGCCAGCAGCCAAGAGACTGGGGGAGGGCGCGAGCAGTTCTTC. Its translation: CASSQETGGGREQFF.